A single sample is the source of the 8 T cell receptor beta chains below, sequenced in a study of T-cell memory formation after mild COVID-19. Each CDR3 protein is one row after TCRdb ran MiXCR on the 5' RACE reads. This table holds approximately 270,000 distinct CDR3 sequences, 15% to 20% found once. Sequencing was done on a sample of PBMCs or a T cell subset sorted from them (not recorded which). Receptors originate from a man aged 18 to 35 who had mild COVID-19 (a few samples of this study predate the infection). Cell type and time point are not known.

This clonotype was picked up a small number of times. This sequence joins TRBV7-2 and TRBJ1-1; tentative D call: TRBD1 (6 bases). V dropped 5 bases and J dropped 1 base, with 20 bases sitting between them. Germline V gene sequence: CDR1 SGHTA, CDR2 FQGNSA. The CDR3 extends over 17 amino acids. CDR3 amino acids: CASSQPGGGGPNTEAFF. As DNA, the CDR3 is TGTGCCAGCAGCCAACCTGGTGGGGGGGGCCCGAACACTGAAGCTTTCTTT.

This clonotype was counted only a few times. V is TRBV12-3 or TRBV12-4 and J is TRBJ1-1, with D possibly being TRBD1 (5 bases). V was clipped by 7 bases and J by 5 bases, with 11 bases between them. This CDR3 spans 12 amino acids. The chain's CDR3 is CASIYGGTEAFF. CDR3 in DNA: TGTGCCAGCATTTACGGGGGAACTGAAGCTTTCTTT.

In this sample, this clonotype turned up a few times. The chain has TRBV6-5 and TRBJ1-2; 9 positions agree with TRBD1. The CDR3 has 14 residues. V gave up 5 bases and J gave up 4 bases; unmatched junction bases: 5. CDR1 and CDR2 from the germline V gene are MNHEY and SVGAGI. CDR3 sequence reads: CASSTGQGSYGYTF. CDR3 nucleotide sequence: TGTGCCAGCAGTACGGGACAGGGAAGCTATGGCTACACCTTC.

The gene calls are TRBV12-3 or TRBV12-4 and TRBJ1-2, with D unclear. The V end was cut by 3 bases, the J end by 7 bases, with 9 bases between. CDR3 length: 12 residues. CDR3 nucleotides: TGTGCCAGCAGTTTGGGTGGAGTTGGCTACACCTTC. Its translation is CASSLGGVGYTF.

V gene TRBV7-2 combines with J gene TRBJ2-1, with 8 bases identical to TRBD1. This CDR3 has 14 residues. The junction had 2 bases not matched to a gene; V was cut back by 5 bases and J by 2 bases. The germline gives CDR1 SGHTA, CDR2 FQGNSA. The DNA for the CDR3 is TGTGCCAGCAGCGGGGACAGGACCTACAATGAGCAGTTCTTC. The encoded protein is CASSGDRTYNEQFF.

This clonotype was seen more than once but under ten times. The V gene is TRBV6-6, the J gene TRBJ2-5, with 9 bases aligning to TRBD2. In germline, CDR1 is MNHNY, CDR2 SVGAGI (reference sequence). The CDR3 runs 20 residues. V trimming: 2 bases; J trimming: 2 bases; junction bases outside the gene matches: 18. CDR3 protein: CASSYTPRRAGGPGQETQYF. As DNA, the CDR3 is TGTGCCAGCAGTTACACCCCGCGGCGCGCGGGAGGGCCCGGACAAGAGACCCAGTACTTC.

The chain employs TRBV9 and TRBJ2-7, with 7 bases that match TRBD2. The junction had 8 bases not matched to a gene; V was cut back by 2 bases and J by 3 bases. Germline loops: CDR1 SGDLS, CDR2 YYNGEE. The CDR3 totals 15 residues. This CDR3 is CASSVGLSGGYEQYF. The CDR3 DNA reads TGTGCCAGCAGCGTTGGACTATCGGGGGGCTACGAGCAGTACTTC.

The rearrangement uses TRBV11-2 and TRBJ2-5; D gene uncertain. Germline loops: CDR1 SGHAT, CDR2 FQNNGV. V lost 4 bases and J 1 base, leaving 13 bases between the germline ends. CDR3 length: 15 residues. In DNA form, the CDR3 reads TGTGCCAGCAGCTCCTCACGGGCCTTCCAAGAGACCCAGTACTTC. Amino acids: CASSSSRAFQETQYF.